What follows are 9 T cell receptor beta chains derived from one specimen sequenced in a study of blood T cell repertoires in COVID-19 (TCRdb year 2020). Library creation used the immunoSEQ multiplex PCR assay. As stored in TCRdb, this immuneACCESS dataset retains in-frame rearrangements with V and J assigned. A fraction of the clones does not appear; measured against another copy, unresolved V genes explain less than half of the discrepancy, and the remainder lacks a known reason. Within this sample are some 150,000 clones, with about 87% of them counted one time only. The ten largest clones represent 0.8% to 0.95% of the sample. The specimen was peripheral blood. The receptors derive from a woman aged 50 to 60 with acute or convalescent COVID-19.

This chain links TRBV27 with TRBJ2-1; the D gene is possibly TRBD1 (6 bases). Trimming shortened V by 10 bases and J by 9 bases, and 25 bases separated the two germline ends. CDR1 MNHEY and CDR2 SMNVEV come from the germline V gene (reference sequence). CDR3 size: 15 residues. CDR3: CATKTQGSRGSEQFF. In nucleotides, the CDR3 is TGTGCCACCAAAACTCAGGGGTCTCGTGGAAGTGAGCAGTTCTTC.

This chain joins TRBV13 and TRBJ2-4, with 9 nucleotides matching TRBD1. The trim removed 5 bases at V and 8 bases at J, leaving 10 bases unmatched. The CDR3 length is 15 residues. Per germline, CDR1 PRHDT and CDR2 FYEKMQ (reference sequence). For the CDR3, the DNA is TGTGCCAGCAGCAACCGGGACAGGGAGCTACACATTCAGTACTTC. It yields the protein CASSNRDRELHIQYF. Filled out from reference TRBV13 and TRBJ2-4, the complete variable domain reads AAGVIQSPRHLIKEKRETATLKCYPIPRHDTVYWYQQGPGQDPQFLISFYEKMQSDKGSIPDRFSAQQFSDYHSELNMSSLELGDSALYFCASSNRDRELHIQYFGAGTRLSVL.

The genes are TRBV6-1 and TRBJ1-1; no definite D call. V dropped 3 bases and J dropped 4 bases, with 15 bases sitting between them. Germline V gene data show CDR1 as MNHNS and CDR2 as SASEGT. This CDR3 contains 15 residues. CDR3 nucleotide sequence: TGTGCCAGCAGTGAGAATGGCAGGTTGTTCACTGAAGCTTTCTTT. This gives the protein CASSENGRLFTEAFF.

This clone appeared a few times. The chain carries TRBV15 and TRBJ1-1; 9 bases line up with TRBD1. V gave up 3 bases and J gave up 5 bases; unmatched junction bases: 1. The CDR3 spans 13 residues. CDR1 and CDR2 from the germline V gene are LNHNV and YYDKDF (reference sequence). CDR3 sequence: CATSRDRGTEAFF. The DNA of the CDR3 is TGTGCCACCAGCAGGGACAGGGGTACTGAAGCTTTCTTT.

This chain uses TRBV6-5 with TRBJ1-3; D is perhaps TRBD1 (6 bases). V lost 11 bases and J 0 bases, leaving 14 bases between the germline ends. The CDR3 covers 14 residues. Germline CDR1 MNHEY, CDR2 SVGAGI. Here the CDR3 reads CASWEQGSGNTIYF. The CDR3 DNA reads TGTGCCTCGTGGGAACAGGGCTCTGGAAACACCATATATTTT.

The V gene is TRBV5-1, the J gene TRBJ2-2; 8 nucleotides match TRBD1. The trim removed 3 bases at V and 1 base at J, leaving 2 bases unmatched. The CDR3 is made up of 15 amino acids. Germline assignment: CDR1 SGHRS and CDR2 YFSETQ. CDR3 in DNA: TGCGCCAGCAGCTCTGGACAGGGGAACACCGGGGAGCTGTTTTTT. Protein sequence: CASSSGQGNTGELFF.

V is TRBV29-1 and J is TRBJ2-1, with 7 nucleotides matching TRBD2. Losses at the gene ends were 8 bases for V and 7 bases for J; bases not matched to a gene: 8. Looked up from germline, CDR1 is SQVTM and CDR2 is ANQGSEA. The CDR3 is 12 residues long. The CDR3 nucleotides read TGCAGCACGGGACTACAATGGAATGAGCAGTTCTTC. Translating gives CSTGLQWNEQFF.

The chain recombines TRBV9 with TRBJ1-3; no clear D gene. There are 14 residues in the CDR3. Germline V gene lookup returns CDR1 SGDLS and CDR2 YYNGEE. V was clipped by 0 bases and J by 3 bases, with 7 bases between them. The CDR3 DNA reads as TGTGCCAGCAGCGTAGGTGCAGGTGGAAACACCATATATTTT. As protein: CASSVGAGGNTIYF.

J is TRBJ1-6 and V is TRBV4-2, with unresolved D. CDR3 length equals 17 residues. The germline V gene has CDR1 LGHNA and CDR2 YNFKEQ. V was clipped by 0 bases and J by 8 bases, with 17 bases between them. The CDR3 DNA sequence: TGTGCCAGCAGCCAAGATAGAGGAGGGCTTACCCATTCACCCCTCCACTTT. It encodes CASSQDRGGLTHSPLHF.